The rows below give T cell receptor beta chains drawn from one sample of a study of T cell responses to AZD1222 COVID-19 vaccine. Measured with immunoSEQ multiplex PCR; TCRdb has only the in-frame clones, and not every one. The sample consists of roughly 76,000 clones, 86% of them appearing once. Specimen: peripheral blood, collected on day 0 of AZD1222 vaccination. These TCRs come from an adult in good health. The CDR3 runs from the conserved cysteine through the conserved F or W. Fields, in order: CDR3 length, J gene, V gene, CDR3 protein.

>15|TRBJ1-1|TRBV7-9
CASSLGSGMNTEAFF
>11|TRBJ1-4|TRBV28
CASSSNEKLFF
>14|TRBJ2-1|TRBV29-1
CSVALAGGGNEQFF
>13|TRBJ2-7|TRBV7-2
CASSLGSRYEQYF
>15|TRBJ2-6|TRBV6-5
CASSWGNSGANVLTF
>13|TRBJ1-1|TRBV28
CASSQETGTEAFF
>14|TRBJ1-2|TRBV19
CATRDLEGDYGYTF
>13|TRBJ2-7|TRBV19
CASSISRRNEQYF
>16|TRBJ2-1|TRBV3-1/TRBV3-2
CASSQTGGFSYNEQFF
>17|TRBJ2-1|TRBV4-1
CASSQALEASGRNEQFF
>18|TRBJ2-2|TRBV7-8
CASSLAGGSGVSSGELFF
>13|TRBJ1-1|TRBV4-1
CASSLNRDTEAFF
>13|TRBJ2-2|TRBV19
CASSIGRVGELFF
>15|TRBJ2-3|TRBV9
CASSFDRGGSDTQYF
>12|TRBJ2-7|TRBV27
CASSLQRGEQYF
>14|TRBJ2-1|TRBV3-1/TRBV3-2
CASSLDSSYNEQFF
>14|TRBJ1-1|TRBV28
CASSLSSYQAEAFF
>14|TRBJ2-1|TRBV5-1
CASSQGQGAGEQFF
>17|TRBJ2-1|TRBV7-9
CASSNGRAGGRYNEQFF
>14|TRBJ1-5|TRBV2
CASRDTGENQPQHF